This T cell receptor beta chain was sequenced during a study of cytotoxic CD8 clonotypes in ibrutinib-treated CLL. Study-wide results and limits: Contraction or stability on treatment was seen for public clonotypes, which were uncommon. Sustained-remission patients were sampled at one set of times and progressing patients at different ones. Clonality correlated strongly with circulating CD8+ T cells and exceeded age-matched healthy donors at baseline.

In the case of this clone: What it recognizes is unknown.

Some clones are missing from TCRdb's copy, which holds only in-frame ones; the method was immunoSEQ multiplex PCR. The profile shows about 130,000 clones, 79% of them singletons. Trimming took off 2 bases at V and 0 bases at J, with 8 bases between the two ends. The CDR3 spans 15 residues. Germline V lookup: CDR1 SGHNT, CDR2 YENEEA. The receptor's source is a human donor with chronic lymphocytic leukemia. The material was PBMCs, obtained after 12 months of ibrutinib treatment. V is TRBV11-3 and J is TRBJ2-1, with D hard to call. The CDR3 protein is CASSLRSISYNEQFF. The CDR3 region has the DNA TGTGCCAGCAGCTTACGGAGTATCTCCTACAATGAGCAGTTCTTC.